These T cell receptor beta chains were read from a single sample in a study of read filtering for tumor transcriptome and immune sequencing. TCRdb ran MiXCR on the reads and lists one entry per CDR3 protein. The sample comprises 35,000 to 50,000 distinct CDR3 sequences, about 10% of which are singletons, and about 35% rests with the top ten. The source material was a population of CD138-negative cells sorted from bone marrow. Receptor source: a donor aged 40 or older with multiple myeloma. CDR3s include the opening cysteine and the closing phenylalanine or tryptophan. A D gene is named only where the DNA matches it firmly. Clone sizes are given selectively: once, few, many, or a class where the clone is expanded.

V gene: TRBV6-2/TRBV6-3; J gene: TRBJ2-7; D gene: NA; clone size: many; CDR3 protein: CASSTGSPLYEQYF; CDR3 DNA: TGTGCCAGCAGTACGGGATCTCCCCTCTACGAGCAGTACTTC
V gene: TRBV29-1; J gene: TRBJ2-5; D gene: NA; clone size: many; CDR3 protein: CSVVAEVQETQYF; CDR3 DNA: TGCAGCGTCGTAGCCGAAGTACAAGAGACCCAGTACTTC
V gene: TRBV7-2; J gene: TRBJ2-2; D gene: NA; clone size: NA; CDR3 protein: CASSTPRGNTGELFF; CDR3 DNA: TGTGCCAGCAGCACACCGAGGGGGAACACCGGGGAGCTGTTTTTT
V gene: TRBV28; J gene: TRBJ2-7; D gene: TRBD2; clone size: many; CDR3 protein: CASSPTSGPLYEQYF; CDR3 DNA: TGTGCCAGCAGCCCTACTAGCGGACCACTATACGAGCAGTACTTC
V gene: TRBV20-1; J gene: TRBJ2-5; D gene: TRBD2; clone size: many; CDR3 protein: CSARAGRGSGGFQETQYF; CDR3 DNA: TGCAGTGCTAGAGCTGGCCGGGGGAGCGGGGGTTTCCAAGAGACCCAGTACTTC
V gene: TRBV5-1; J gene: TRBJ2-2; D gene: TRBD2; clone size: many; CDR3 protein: CASSRTSGANTGELFF; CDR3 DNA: TGCGCCAGCAGCAGAACTAGCGGGGCGAACACCGGGGAGCTGTTTTTT
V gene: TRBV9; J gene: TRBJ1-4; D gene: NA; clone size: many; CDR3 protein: CASSAGSATNEKLFF; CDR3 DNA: TGTGCCAGCAGCGCGGGCTCAGCAACTAATGAAAAACTGTTTTTT
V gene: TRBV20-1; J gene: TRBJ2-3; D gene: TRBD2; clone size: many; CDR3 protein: CSAVAGGPADTQYF; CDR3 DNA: TGCAGTGCGGTAGCGGGGGGGCCGGCAGATACGCAGTATTTT
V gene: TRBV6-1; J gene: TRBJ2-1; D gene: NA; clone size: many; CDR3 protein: CASSIPPQTGPKPYNEQFF; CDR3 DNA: TGTGCCAGCAGTATACCGCCGCAAACCGGGCCGAAGCCCTACAATGAGCAGTTCTTC
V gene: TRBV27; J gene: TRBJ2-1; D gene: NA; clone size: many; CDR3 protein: CASSSIFSGAYNEQFF; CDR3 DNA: TGTGCCAGCAGTTCAATCTTTAGCGGCGCTTACAATGAGCAGTTCTTC
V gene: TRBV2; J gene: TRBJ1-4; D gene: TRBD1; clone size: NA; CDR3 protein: CASRGTGASWKLFF; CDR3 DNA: TGTGCCAGCAGGGGGACAGGGGCGAGTTGGAAACTGTTTTTT
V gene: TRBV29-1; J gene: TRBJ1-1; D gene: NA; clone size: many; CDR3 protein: CSVGSGVEAFF; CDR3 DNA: TGCAGCGTTGGATCGGGGGTTGAAGCTTTCTTT
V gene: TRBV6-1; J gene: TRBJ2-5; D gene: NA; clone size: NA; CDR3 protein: CASNLGLSLETQYF; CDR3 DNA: TGTGCCAGCAACCTGGGACTTAGCTTGGAGACCCAGTACTTC
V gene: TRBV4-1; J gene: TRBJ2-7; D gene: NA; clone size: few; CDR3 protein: CASSQIQESSYEQYF; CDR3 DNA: TGCGCCAGCAGCCAAATCCAGGAGAGCTCCTACGAGCAGTACTTC
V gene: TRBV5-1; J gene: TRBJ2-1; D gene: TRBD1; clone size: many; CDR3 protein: CASSSRQGLGNEQFF; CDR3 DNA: TGCGCCAGCAGCTCCAGACAGGGCCTGGGGAATGAGCAGTTCTTC
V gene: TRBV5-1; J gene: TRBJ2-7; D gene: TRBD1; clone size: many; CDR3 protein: CASSLVPGQGSSYEQYF; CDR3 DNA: TGCGCCAGCAGCTTGGTTCCGGGACAGGGTAGCTCCTACGAGCAGTACTTC
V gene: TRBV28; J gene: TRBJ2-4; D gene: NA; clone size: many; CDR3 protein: CASSLPHGGIQYF; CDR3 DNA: TGTGCCAGCAGTTTACCGCATGGCGGCATTCAGTACTTC
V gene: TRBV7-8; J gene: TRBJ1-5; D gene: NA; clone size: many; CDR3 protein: CASSPDRSSNQPQHF; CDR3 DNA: TGTGCCAGCAGCCCAGACAGGTCGAGCAATCAGCCCCAGCATTTT
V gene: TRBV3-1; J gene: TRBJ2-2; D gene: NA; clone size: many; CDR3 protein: CASLEGVAGELFF; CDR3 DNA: TGTGCCTCATTGGAGGGGGTCGCCGGGGAGCTGTTTTTT
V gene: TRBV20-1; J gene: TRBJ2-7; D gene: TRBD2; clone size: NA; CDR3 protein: CSAGAGTSGFEQYF; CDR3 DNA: TGCAGTGCCGGGGCCGGGACTAGCGGGTTCGAGCAGTACTTC
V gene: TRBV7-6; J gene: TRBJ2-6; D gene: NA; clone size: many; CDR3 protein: CASSLPGSAGANVLTF; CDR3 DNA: TGTGCCAGCAGCCTTCCAGGGAGTGCTGGGGCCAACGTCCTGACTTTC
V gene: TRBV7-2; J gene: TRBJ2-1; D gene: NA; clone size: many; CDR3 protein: CASSSRRGGYNEQFF; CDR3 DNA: TGTGCCAGCAGCTCCCGAAGGGGGGGATACAATGAGCAGTTCTTC
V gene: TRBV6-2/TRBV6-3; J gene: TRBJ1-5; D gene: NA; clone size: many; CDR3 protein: CASSLHRETQPQHF; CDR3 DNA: TGTGCCAGCAGTCTTCACAGGGAGACTCAGCCCCAGCATTTT
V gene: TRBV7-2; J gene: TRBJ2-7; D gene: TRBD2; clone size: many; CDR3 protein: CASSRGTSGARWAEQYF; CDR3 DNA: TGTGCCAGCAGCCGGGGGACTAGCGGGGCCCGCTGGGCCGAGCAGTACTTC
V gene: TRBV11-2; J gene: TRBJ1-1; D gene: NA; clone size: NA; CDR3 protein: CASRRQGNTEAFF; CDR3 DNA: TGTGCCAGCAGACGGCAGGGGAACACTGAAGCTTTCTTT
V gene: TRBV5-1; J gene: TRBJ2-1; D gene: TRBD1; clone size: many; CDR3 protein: CASRLVGQLYNEQFF; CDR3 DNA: TGCGCCAGCAGGCTTGTGGGACAGCTCTACAATGAGCAGTTCTTC
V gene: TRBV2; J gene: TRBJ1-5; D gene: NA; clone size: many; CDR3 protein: CASSEGQFQPQHF; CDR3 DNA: TGTGCCAGCAGTGAGGGGCAGTTTCAGCCCCAGCATTTT
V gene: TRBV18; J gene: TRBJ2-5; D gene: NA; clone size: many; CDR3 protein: CASSPGLLETQYF; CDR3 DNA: TGTGCCAGCTCACCAGGGCTATTGGAGACCCAGTACTTC